This T cell receptor beta chain was recorded in a study of blood T cell repertoires in COVID-19. Trimming pared 5 bases from V and 6 bases from J, leaving 21 bases between. The germline V gene encodes CDR1 SGHNT and CDR2 YENEEA. The CDR3 sequence is 16 residues long. Only in-frame clones appear in the TCRdb table, and some are missing; sequencing was by immunoSEQ multiplex PCR. The repertoire has about 58,000 clones, 85% to 90% of them found once; the top ten carry around 4.5%. V gene TRBV11-3 combines with J gene TRBJ2-3; D may be TRBD2 (6 bases). The source is a man aged 35 to 55 with active COVID-19. Sequenced input: peripheral blood. The DNA of the CDR3 is TGTGCCAGCAGCCCGGGGACTCGTCCCTCCCAGGATACGCAGTATTTT. It yields the protein CASSPGTRPSQDTQYF.